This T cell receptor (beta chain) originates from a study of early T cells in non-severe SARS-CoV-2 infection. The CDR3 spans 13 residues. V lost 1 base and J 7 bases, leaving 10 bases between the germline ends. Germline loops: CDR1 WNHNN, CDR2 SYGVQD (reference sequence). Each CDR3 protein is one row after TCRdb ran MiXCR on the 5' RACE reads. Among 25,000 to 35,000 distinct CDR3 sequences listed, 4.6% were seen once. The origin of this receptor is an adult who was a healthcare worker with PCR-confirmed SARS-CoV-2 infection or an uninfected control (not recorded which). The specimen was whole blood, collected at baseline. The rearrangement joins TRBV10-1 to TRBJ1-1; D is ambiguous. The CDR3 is CASSEYGRNEAFF. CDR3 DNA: TGCGCCAGCAGTGAGTACGGACGTAATGAAGCTTTCTTT.